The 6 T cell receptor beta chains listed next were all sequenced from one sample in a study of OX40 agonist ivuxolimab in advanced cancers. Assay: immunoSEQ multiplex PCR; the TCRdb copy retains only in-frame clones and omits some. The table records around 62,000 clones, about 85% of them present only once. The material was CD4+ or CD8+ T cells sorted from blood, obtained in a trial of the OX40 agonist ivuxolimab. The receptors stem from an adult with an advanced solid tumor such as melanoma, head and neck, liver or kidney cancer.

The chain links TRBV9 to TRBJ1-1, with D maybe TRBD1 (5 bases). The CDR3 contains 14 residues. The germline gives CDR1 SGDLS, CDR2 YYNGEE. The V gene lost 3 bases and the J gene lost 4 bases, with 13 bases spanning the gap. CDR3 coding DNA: TGTGCCAGCAGCGCGCCCGGGGGAAGCACTGAAGCTTTCTTT. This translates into CASSAPGGSTEAFF. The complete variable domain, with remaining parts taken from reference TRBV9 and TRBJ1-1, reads DSGVTQTPKHLITATGQRVTLRCSPRSGDLSVYWYQQSLDQGLQFLIQYYNGEERAKGNILERFSAQQFPDLHSELNLSSLELGDSALYFCASSAPGGSTEAFFGQGTRLTVV.

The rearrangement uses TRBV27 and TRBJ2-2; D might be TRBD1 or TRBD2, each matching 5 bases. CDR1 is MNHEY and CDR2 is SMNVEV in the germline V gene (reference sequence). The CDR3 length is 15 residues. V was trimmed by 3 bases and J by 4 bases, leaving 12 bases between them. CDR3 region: CASSFNQGVTGELFF. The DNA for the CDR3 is TGTGCCAGCAGTTTTAATCAGGGAGTCACCGGGGAGCTGTTTTTT.

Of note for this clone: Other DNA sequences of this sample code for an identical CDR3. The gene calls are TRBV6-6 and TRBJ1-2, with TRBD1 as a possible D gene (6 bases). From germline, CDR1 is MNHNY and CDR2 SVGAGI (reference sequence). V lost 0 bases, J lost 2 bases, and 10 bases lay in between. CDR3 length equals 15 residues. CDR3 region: CASSYSGQGNYGYTF. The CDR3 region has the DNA TGTGCCAGCAGTTACTCGGGCCAGGGGAACTATGGCTACACCTTC.

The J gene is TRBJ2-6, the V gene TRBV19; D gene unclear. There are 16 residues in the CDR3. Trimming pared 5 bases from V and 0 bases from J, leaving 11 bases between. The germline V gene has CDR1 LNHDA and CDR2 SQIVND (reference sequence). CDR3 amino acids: CASSARTDSGANVLTF. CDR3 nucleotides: TGTGCCAGTAGTGCTCGGACGGACTCTGGGGCCAACGTCCTGACTTTC. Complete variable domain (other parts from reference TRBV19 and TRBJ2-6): DGGITQSPKYLFRKEGQNVTLSCEQNLNHDAMYWYRQDPGQGLRLIYYSQIVNDFQKGDIAEGYSVSREKKESFPLTVTSAQKNPTAFYLCASSARTDSGANVLTFGAGSRLTVL.

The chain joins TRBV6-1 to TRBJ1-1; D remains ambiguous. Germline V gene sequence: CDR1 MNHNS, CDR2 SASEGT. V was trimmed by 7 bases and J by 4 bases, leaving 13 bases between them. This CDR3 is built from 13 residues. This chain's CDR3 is CASTPLPGTEAFF. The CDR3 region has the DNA TGTGCCAGCACTCCTTTGCCGGGCACTGAAGCTTTCTTT.

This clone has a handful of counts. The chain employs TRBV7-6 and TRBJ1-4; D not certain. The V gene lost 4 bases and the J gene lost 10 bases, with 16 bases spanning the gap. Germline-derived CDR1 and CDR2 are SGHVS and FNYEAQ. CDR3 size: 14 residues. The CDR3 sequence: CASSSPGGSGKLFF. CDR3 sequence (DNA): TGTGCCAGCAGCTCCCCTGGAGGGAGTGGAAAACTGTTTTTT.